This TCR beta chain came from a study of blood T cell repertoires in COVID-19. Study summary: Specimens from acute and convalescent COVID-19 originated in the United States, Italy and Spain. Sample material is recorded as cDNA or gDNA derived from T cells, B-cell-depleted T cells, or PBMCs.

Patients of the Seattle cohort, enrolled during active infection, were followed longitudinally. Methods used by the authors: Reference gene primer amplification gave estimated nucleated cell counts. Some clones are missing from TCRdb's copy, which holds only in-frame ones; the method was immunoSEQ multiplex PCR. V and J calls and clone size follow that table, whereas D and trimming were derived from the DNA. The repertoire holds roughly 100,000 clones, with roughly 91% as singletons. The V gene lost 1 base and the J gene lost 4 bases, with 11 bases spanning the gap. The CDR3 has 15 amino acids. Germline CDR1 and CDR2: SGHVS and FQNEAQ.

V usage is TRBV7-8 and J usage is TRBJ1-3; D is ambiguous. The TCR was taken from a man aged 18-30 years with COVID-19, enrolled during active disease. Sequenced input: peripheral blood. CDR3 sequence reads: CASSLDGGGGNTIYF. In DNA, the CDR3 is TGTGCCAGCAGCTTAGACGGCGGAGGAGGAAACACCATATATTTT.